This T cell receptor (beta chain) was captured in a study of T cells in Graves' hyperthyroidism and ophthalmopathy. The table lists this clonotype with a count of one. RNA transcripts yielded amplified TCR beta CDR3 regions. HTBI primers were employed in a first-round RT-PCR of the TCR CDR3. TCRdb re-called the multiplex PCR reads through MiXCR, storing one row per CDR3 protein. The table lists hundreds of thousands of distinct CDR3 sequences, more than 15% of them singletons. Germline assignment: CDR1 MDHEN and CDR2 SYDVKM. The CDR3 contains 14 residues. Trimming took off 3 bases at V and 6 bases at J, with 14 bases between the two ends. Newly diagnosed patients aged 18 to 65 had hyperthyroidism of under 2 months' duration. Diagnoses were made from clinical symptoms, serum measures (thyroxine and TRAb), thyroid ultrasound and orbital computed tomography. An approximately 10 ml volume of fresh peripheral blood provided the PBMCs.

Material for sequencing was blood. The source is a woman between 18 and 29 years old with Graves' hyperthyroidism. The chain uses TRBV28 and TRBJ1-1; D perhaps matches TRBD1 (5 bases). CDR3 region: CASSFVGARAEAFF. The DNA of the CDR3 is TGTGCCAGCAGTTTCGTCGGGGCCCGAGCTGAAGCTTTCTTT.